The 13 T cell receptor beta chains given below trace back to one sample, sequenced in a study of T-cell reconstitution after alpha-beta-depleted transplantation in children. Preparation of the TCRbeta library involved a method that used unique molecular identifiers. TCRdb passed the PCR reads through MiXCR, listing each CDR3 protein once. Of fewer than 700,000 distinct CDR3 sequences listed, over 10% are singletons. The sample here was PBMCs, mostly from graft donor cells, taken 360 days after TCRalphabeta/CD19-depleted stem cell transplant. These TCRs come from a male patient younger than 18 who had a stem cell transplant for acute myeloid leukemia, so the T cells may come from the graft donor.

This clonotype has at least ten counts. The V and J genes are TRBV20-1 and TRBJ2-7, with 10 bases identical to TRBD1. Germline V gives CDR1 DFQATT, CDR2 SNEGSKA (reference sequence). The CDR3 spans 13 residues. V lost 6 bases and J lost 2; bases outside the gene matches: 4. The chain's CDR3 is CSATDRGAYEQYF. The DNA of the CDR3 is TGCAGTGCCACGGACAGGGGGGCCTACGAGCAGTACTTC.

This clonotype was detected only a few times. J is TRBJ2-1 and V is TRBV28; 10 positions match TRBD2. The J segment lost 4 bases and the V segment lost 6 bases, leaving 15 bases of the junction unmatched. Germline V CDR1 and CDR2: MDHEN, SYDVKM. The CDR3 is made up of 18 amino acids. CDR3 coding DNA: TGTGCCAGCAGCCTCACCTGGCACCGGACTAGCGGTTACAATGAGCAGTTCTTC. Amino acids: CASSLTWHRTSGYNEQFF.

The chain combines TRBV12-3 or TRBV12-4 with TRBJ2-5; D perhaps matches TRBD1 (6 bases). CDR3 length: 15 residues. Deletions cut 3 bases from V and 5 bases from J, with 16 bases between. CDR3 in DNA: TGTGCCAGCAGTTTTGTACAGGGATCGGACGAGACCCAGTACTTC. It encodes CASSFVQGSDETQYF.

This chain joins TRBV28 and TRBJ2-7; 7 bases agree with TRBD2. CDR3 length equals 15 residues. The V gene end was trimmed by 3 bases and the J gene end by 3 bases; junction bases not matched to a gene: 8. The germline V gene encodes CDR1 MDHEN and CDR2 SYDVKM. CDR3 amino acids: CASSFQGGPRYEQYF. The CDR3 DNA reads TGTGCCAGCAGTTTCCAGGGAGGGCCCCGCTACGAGCAGTACTTC.

This clonotype was observed at least ten times. The rearrangement joins TRBV29-1 to TRBJ2-3; 12 bases fit TRBD2. Unmatched junction bases numbered 11, after V lost 7 bases and J lost 6 bases. This CDR3 has 15 amino acids. Germline lookup yields CDR1 SQVTM and CDR2 ANQGSEA. CDR3 sequence (DNA): TGCAGCGCTGACCCGACTAGCGGGAGCCCCGATACGCAGTATTTT. This encodes CSADPTSGSPDTQYF.

This clonotype came up many times. The chain joins TRBV20-1 to TRBJ2-2, with D perhaps TRBD2 (6 bases). Deletions cut 6 bases from V and 4 bases from J, with 12 bases between. Germline V gene data show CDR1 as DFQATT and CDR2 as SNEGSKA (reference sequence). The CDR3 totals 13 residues. The CDR3, as DNA: TGCAGTGCACAAGGCGGGGTCACCGGGGAGCTGTTTTTT. Translated, it gives CSAQGGVTGELFF.

This clonotype was observed a handful of times. The chain links TRBV20-1 to TRBJ2-7; TRBD2 is a possible D gene (5 bases). V lost 6 bases to trimming and J lost 2 bases, with 14 bases between them. Germline V gene lookup returns CDR1 DFQATT and CDR2 SNEGSKA (reference sequence). This CDR3 is 13 amino acids long. CDR3 in amino acids: CSAWTFLTYEQYF. The CDR3 DNA sequence: TGCAGTGCGTGGACTTTCCTAACCTACGAGCAGTACTTC.

This clonotype showed up just a few times. The rearrangement links TRBV28 to TRBJ2-7; a possible D gene is TRBD1 (5 bases). The germline gives CDR1 MDHEN, CDR2 SYDVKM. The V gene lost 5 bases and the J gene lost 10 bases, with 12 bases spanning the gap. The CDR3 covers 11 residues. The CDR3 region is CASSLQGLQYF. CDR3 DNA: TGTGCCAGCAGTCTGCAGGGATTACAGTACTTC.

This clonotype was seen ten or more times. The gene calls are TRBV29-1 and TRBJ2-1; TRBD1 might be the D (5 bases). The CDR3 has 14 amino acids. Trimming left V 7 bases short and J 4 bases short, with 17 bases between. The germline V gene has CDR1 SQVTM and CDR2 ANQGSEA. CDR3 region: CSATTASYYNEQFF. The CDR3 nucleotides read TGCAGCGCTACGACAGCCTCCTATTACAATGAGCAGTTCTTC.

CDR3 residues: CAHTDGGELFF. The DNA of the CDR3 is TGTGCCCACACTGATGGGGGGGAGCTGTTTTTT. This rearrangement joins TRBV28 to TRBJ2-2; D gene ambiguous. The germline V gene has CDR1 MDHEN and CDR2 SYDVKM. The CDR3 contains 11 residues. V lost 11 bases and J lost 8, with 12 bases in between. The full variable domain, with the rest looked up from reference TRBV28 and TRBJ2-2, is DVKVTQSSRYLVKRTGEKVFLECVQDMDHENMFWYRQDPGLGLRLIYFSYDVKMKEKGDIPEGYSVSREKKERFSLILESASTNQTSMYLCAHTDGGELFFGEGSRLTVL.

This clonotype was seen more than once but under ten times. The J gene is TRBJ2-3, the V gene TRBV24-1; 7 nucleotides align to TRBD2. Germline V gene data show CDR1 as KGHDR and CDR2 as SFDVKD. Losses at the gene ends were 5 bases for V and 2 bases for J; bases not matched to a gene: 9. This CDR3 region has 16 residues. The CDR3 sequence is CATSAAGTTITDTQYF. Written as DNA, the CDR3 is TGTGCCACCAGTGCGGCGGGGACTACCATCACAGATACGCAGTATTTT.

The V and J genes are TRBV7-9 and TRBJ2-4; D is unclear. Trimming removed 5 bases at V and 8 bases at J, with 13 bases between. The CDR3 is 13 amino acids. CDR1 and CDR2 from the germline V gene are SEHNR and FQNEAQ (reference sequence). The CDR3, as DNA: TGTGCCAGCAGCCCGATATCCCCCGACATTCAGTACTTC. Its translation is CASSPISPDIQYF.

This clonotype was seen at least ten times. The germline gene is not matched at one end of the junction; a read error may be the cause. The DNA of the CDR3 is TGCGCCAGCAGTTTGGGGGGCTCTAACTCTGGAAACACCATATATTTT. Its protein is CASSLGGSNSGNTIYF. The chain combines TRBV5-1 with TRBJ1-3, with D possibly being TRBD1 (6 bases). This CDR3 has 16 amino acids. Germline V CDR1 and CDR2: SGHRS, YFSETQ. The whole variable domain, remainder taken from reference TRBV5-1 and TRBJ1-3, is KAGVTQTPRYLIKTRGQQVTLSCSPISGHRSVSWYQQTPGQGLQFLFEYFSETQRNKGNFPGRFSGRQFSNSRSEMNVSTLELGDSALYLCASSLGGSNSGNTIYFGEGSWLTVV.